This T cell receptor (beta chain) is drawn from a study of beta chain features in type 1 diabetes. Study results and limitations: A cDNA-based sequencing approach could over-represent cells with high TCR expression. Shorter TCRB CDR3s, moderately but significantly so, were found in Type 1 diabetes patients in all four CD4+ subsets. Patients and controls would share equally any PCR tilt toward shorter templates. Researchers reported that naive, central memory and Treg TCRB repertoires appeared more similar in patients than in healthy donors.

Sequenced material consisted of expressed TCRB transcripts (all of the isolated RNA was reverse transcribed). Survey-depth immunoSEQ sequencing was used for stem cell-like memory T cells. Assay used: immunoSEQ multiplex PCR; TCRdb lists only in-frame clones, some missing. The table includes 50,000 to 55,000 clones, about 60% detected once. About this clone: What it recognizes is unknown.

Trimming removed 7 bases from V and 0 bases from J, with 17 bases in between. The CDR3 runs 16 residues. Per germline, CDR1 SGHRS and CDR2 YFSETQ. This clonotype was obtained from a woman in her thirties with type 1 diabetes. The chain links TRBV5-1 to TRBJ2-1, with D maybe TRBD1 (7 bases). Sample: stem cell memory CD4+ T cells from blood. CDR3 DNA sequence: TGCGCCAGCCAAACCGCGGGACAGATCTCCTACAATGAGCAGTTCTTC. Amino acid sequence: CASQTAGQISYNEQFF.